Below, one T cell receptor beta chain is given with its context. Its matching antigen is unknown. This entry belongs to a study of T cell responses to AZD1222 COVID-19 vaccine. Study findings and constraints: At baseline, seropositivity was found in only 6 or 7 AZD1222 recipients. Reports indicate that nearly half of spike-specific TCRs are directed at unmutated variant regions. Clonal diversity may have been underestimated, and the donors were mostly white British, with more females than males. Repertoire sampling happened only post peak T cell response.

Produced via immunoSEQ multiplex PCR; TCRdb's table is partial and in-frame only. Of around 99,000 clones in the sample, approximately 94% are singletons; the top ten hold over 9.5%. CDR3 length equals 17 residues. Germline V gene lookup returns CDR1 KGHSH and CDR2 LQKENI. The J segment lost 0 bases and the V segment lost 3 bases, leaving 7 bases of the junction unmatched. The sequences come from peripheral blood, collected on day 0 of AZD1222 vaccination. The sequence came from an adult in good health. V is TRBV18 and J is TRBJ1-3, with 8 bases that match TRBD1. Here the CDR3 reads CASSPGTGVSSGNTIYF. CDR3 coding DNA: TGTGCCAGCTCACCCGGGACAGGCGTAAGCTCTGGAAACACCATATATTTT.